The T cell receptor (beta chain) under discussion was sequenced for a study of T cells in Graves' hyperthyroidism and ophthalmopathy. Study-level information: At the time of initial diagnosis and before any treatment, peripheral blood was collected.

This clonotype has ten or more counts. Its matching antigen is unknown. Hyperthyroidism patients were newly diagnosed, had disease duration under 2 months, and were aged 18 to 65 years. CDR3 length: 14 residues. V shed 1 base and J shed 2 bases, with 8 bases lying between them. CDR1 and CDR2 from the germline V gene are SNHLY and FYNNEI. Researchers amplified the TCR beta CDR3 regions from RNA transcripts. RT-PCR in the first round (using the HTBI primer set) targeted the TCR CDR3. TCRdb re-derived calls from the multiplex PCR reads in MiXCR, one entry per CDR3 protein. This sample carries about 300,000 distinct CDR3 sequences, 12% to 15% of them seen once, and the ten largest clones take 7% to 9%. Study findings and constraints: Blood also contained most expanded thyroid clonotypes above 0.001.

The chain recombines TRBV2 with TRBJ1-2; D is unresolved. Sequenced: blood. This TCR derives from a woman in her thirties or forties with Graves' hyperthyroidism. The CDR3 protein is CASSEDRENYGYTF. CDR3 DNA sequence: TGTGCCAGCAGTGAAGATAGGGAAAACTATGGCTACACCTTC.